The entry below describes one T cell receptor beta chain. The sample originates from a study of blood T cell repertoires in COVID-19. Background on the study: Sources were T cells, B-cell-depleted T cells, or PBMCs; the material itself was cDNA or gDNA.

The protocol was immunoSEQ multiplex PCR, while the TCRdb copy is restricted to in-frame clones and leaves out a portion. Of tens of thousands of clones in the sample, about three quarters were seen once. This TCR was recovered from a man aged 50 to 59 with active or convalescent COVID-19. Sequenced material: peripheral blood.

The CDR3 nucleotides are TGTGCCAGCAGAGACCGGGGCTACGAGCAGTACTTC. It codes for CASRDRGYEQYF. The chain has TRBV6-5 and TRBJ2-7; tentative D call: TRBD2 (5 bases). Per the germline V gene, CDR1 is MNHEY and CDR2 is SVGAGI. This CDR3 spans 12 amino acids. Trimming took off 6 bases at V and 3 bases at J, with 9 bases between the two ends.